Detailed here is one T cell receptor (beta chain). Per the authors' pipeline: Estimation of nucleated cell counts relied on the amplification of reference gene primers. Sequencing was performed with immunoSEQ multiplex PCR; in TCRdb, only in-frame clones are kept and a portion is missing. Clone size and the V and J calls come from that table; the DNA yielded D and trimming. Here the sample spans some 200,000 clones, 60% to 80% being singletons. Germline lookup yields CDR1 MDHEN and CDR2 SYDVKM. The V segment lost 3 bases and the J segment 0 bases; nucleotides outside the gene matches: 3. The CDR3 sequence is 15 residues long. The data originate from a study of blood T cell repertoires in COVID-19. Across the whole study: Spain, Italy and the United States supplied samples that represented acute and convalescent COVID-19.

Cohorts were based on clinical histories the participants reported. Cohort 3 donors counted as recovered after two negative PCRs, clearance, or resolved symptoms. The sequenced sample was PBMCs or T cells enriched from blood (not recorded which). The chain links TRBV28 to TRBJ2-3; 7 bases map to TRBD1. The sequence was obtained from a woman between 50 and 59 years old who had recovered from COVID-19. The CDR3 bases are TGTGCCAGCAGTTTTATGACAGGGAGCACAGATACGCAGTATTTT. Translated, it gives CASSFMTGSTDTQYF.